Presented here are 12 T cell receptor beta chains from one specimen sequenced in a study of T cell changes during pregnancy in multiple sclerosis. The method was immunoSEQ multiplex PCR; TCRdb's version includes in-frame clones alone and lacks a portion of them. Of roughly 46,000 clones listed, about 94% are singletons. Here the sequenced sample was CD8+ T cells from peripheral blood mononuclear cells, taken after pregnancy. These receptors were collected from a female donor with multiple sclerosis, enrolled in a pregnancy study.

V usage is TRBV4-2 and J usage is TRBJ1-3; TRBD1 matches 7 bases. Trimming at V came to 2 bases and at J to 5 bases, leaving 9 bases not matched to a gene. CDR1 LGHNA and CDR2 YNFKEQ come from the germline V gene. This CDR3 contains 16 residues. In DNA form, the CDR3 reads TGTGCCAGCAGCCAACGCAAACAGGGGAGTAGAAACACCATATATTTT. It specifies CASSQRKQGSRNTIYF.

V gene TRBV4-2 combines with J gene TRBJ1-5; D may be TRBD1 (5 bases). Trimming pared 1 base from V and 6 bases from J, leaving 22 bases between. Germline V gives CDR1 LGHNA, CDR2 YNFKEQ. The CDR3 loop spans 18 amino acids. In DNA form, the CDR3 reads TGTGCCAGCAGCCAAGCCACCCTGGACGGCCGGGGGAGTCAGCCCCAGCATTTT. Residues: CASSQATLDGRGSQPQHF.

V and J are TRBV7-9 and TRBJ2-7; TRBD2 might be the D (6 bases). V lost 3 bases and J 6 bases, leaving 15 bases between the germline ends. CDR1 is SEHNR, CDR2 FQNEAQ, per germline (reference sequence). This CDR3 has 14 residues. The DNA of the CDR3 is TGTGCCAGCAGCTTCCGGGAGAGGGGCCTCGAGCAGTACTTC. Its translation is CASSFRERGLEQYF.

V usage is TRBV29-1 and J usage is TRBJ2-5; perhaps TRBD2 as D (7 bases). With 3 bases removed from V and 7 bases from J, the gap between germline ends came to 18 bases. CDR1 is SQVTM and CDR2 is ANQGSEA in the germline V gene. The CDR3 extends over 14 amino acids. This CDR3 is CSVDSGGGSGTQYF. CDR3 sequence (DNA): TGCAGCGTTGATTCGGGGGGCGGCAGTGGGACCCAGTACTTC.

The V and J genes are TRBV27 and TRBJ1-2; 9 nucleotides line up with TRBD1. CDR3 length: 14 residues. The V gene's germline CDR1 is MNHEY and CDR2 SMNVEV (reference sequence). Losses at the gene ends were 7 bases for V and 6 bases for J; bases not matched to a gene: 9. The CDR3 sequence is CASKGTGGANGYTF. DNA of the CDR3: TGTGCCAGCAAAGGAACAGGGGGCGCAAATGGCTACACCTTC.

Only one count was recorded for this clone. CDR3 nucleotides: TGTGCCAGCAGCGTCGGCTGGACTAACCCGGAAGAGACCCAGTACTTC. The encoded protein is CASSVGWTNPEETQYF. This rearrangement joins TRBV7-9 to TRBJ2-5; D perhaps matches TRBD2 (6 bases). The CDR3 covers 16 residues. Germline V CDR1 and CDR2: SEHNR, FQNEAQ (reference sequence). V lost 5 bases, J lost 3 bases, and 19 bases lay in between.

This rearrangement joins TRBV19 to TRBJ2-3; TRBD1 matches 10 bases. Germline CDR1 is LNHDA and CDR2 is SQIVND (reference sequence). The CDR3 spans 15 residues. V dropped 6 bases and J dropped 2; count of bases not matched to a gene: 5. In DNA form, the CDR3 reads TGTGCCAGTAGCGGGACAGGGGTTTACACAGATACGCAGTATTTT. Its translation: CASSGTGVYTDTQYF.

The chain carries TRBV11-2 and TRBJ1-5; D gene unclear. V was trimmed by 0 bases and J by 4 bases, leaving 10 bases between them. From germline, CDR1 is SGHAT and CDR2 FQNNGV. The CDR3 contains 15 residues. The CDR3 coding sequence is TGTGCCAGCAGCTTAGATTACGGTAATAATCAGCCCCAGCATTTT. It encodes CASSLDYGNNQPQHF. Full variable domain (rest looked up from reference TRBV11-2 and TRBJ1-5): EAGVAQSPRYKIIEKRQSVAFWCNPISGHATLYWYQQILGQGPKLLIQFQNNGVVDDSQLPKDRFSAERLKGVDSTLKIQPAKLEDSAVYLCASSLDYGNNQPQHFGDGTRLSIL.

The chain recombines TRBV7-9 with TRBJ2-3; the D gene is possibly TRBD1 (6 bases). The CDR3 is 14 residues long. From germline, CDR1 is SEHNR and CDR2 FQNEAQ (reference sequence). Trimming pared 2 bases from V and 1 base from J, leaving 7 bases between. The CDR3 coding sequence is TGTGCCAGCAGCTTATCAGGGGGCACAGATACGCAGTATTTT. Translating it yields CASSLSGGTDTQYF.

This clone was recorded once. The chain is built from TRBV7-8 and TRBJ2-6, with D unresolved. The CDR3 extends over 14 amino acids. Germline V CDR1 and CDR2: SGHVS, FQNEAQ. The V gene lost 6 bases and the J gene lost 2 bases, with 8 bases spanning the gap. The CDR3 nucleotides read TGTGCCAGCAGTTCTCTAACTGGGGCCAACGTCCTGACTTTC. Protein: CASSSLTGANVLTF.

The genes are TRBV5-5 and TRBJ2-5, with a possible D match to TRBD1 (6 bases). CDR1 and CDR2 from the germline V gene are SGHKS and YYEKEE (reference sequence). The V and J ends lost 5 bases and 4 bases respectively, with 15 bases between them. This CDR3 is 14 amino acids long. The CDR3 DNA follows: TGTGCCAGCAGGAGAGAGACAGGTATAGAGACCCAGTACTTC. Amino acid sequence: CASRRETGIETQYF.

The J gene is TRBJ2-3, the V gene TRBV7-8; D is possibly TRBD1 (6 bases). Germline V lookup: CDR1 SGHVS, CDR2 FQNEAQ. This CDR3 is 15 amino acids long. Trimming took off 1 base at V and 0 bases at J, with 8 bases between the two ends. CDR3 sequence (DNA): TGTGCCAGCAGCTTAGGGACAGTGAGCACAGATACGCAGTATTTT. This codes for CASSLGTVSTDTQYF.